A selection of T cell receptor beta chains follows, all from one sample in a study of sequential checkpoint blockade in melanoma. The assay was immunoSEQ multiplex PCR, and TCRdb's table has in-frame clones only and misses some. The sample holds 4,000 to 6,500 clones, approximately 54% seen once. The sample was CD8+ T cells sorted from blood (inferred from file names), taken from a patient given nivolumab and ipilimumab in sequence. The receptor set was obtained from a human donor with melanoma. Both conserved end residues are part of each CDR3. A D gene is named only where the DNA matches it firmly. Rows may omit the clone size; those that give it use once, few, many or a size class.

d_call | cdr3_length | j_call | clone_size | v_call | cdr3_nt | cdr3_aa
TRBD2 | 13 | TRBJ2-7 | medium-sized | TRBV19 | TGTGCCAGTAGTCCCGGGGGGACCTACGAGCAGTACTTC | CASSPGGTYEQYF
. | 17 | TRBJ2-1 | few | TRBV6-1 | TGTGCCAGCAGTGCTAAGGGGGAACTTTACTCCTACAATGAGCAGTTCTTC | CASSAKGELYSYNEQFF
. | 14 | TRBJ2-7 | few | TRBV4-3 | TGCGCCAGCCGGGAAGACAGGAGTCCCTACGAGCAGTACTTC | CASREDRSPYEQYF
TRBD1 | 14 | TRBJ2-5 | few | TRBV10-1 | TGCGCCAGGGGCTGGACAGGGCGGCAAGAGACCCAGTACTTC | CARGWTGRQETQYF
TRBD1 | 15 | TRBJ2-1 | . | TRBV7-2 | TGTGCCAGCAGCTTATCTCAGGGGGCCCACAATGAGCAGTTCTTC | CASSLSQGAHNEQFF
. | 16 | TRBJ2-2 | few | TRBV7-3 | TGTGCCAGCAGCCCTGGGAAGGGGCCGAACACCGGGGAGCTGTTTTTT | CASSPGKGPNTGELFF
. | 14 | TRBJ2-7 | . | TRBV7-6 | TGTGCCAGCAGCGCGGCGGACAGCTCCTACGAGCAGTACTTC | CASSAADSSYEQYF
TRBD1 | 15 | TRBJ2-7 | . | TRBV11-3 | TGTGCCAGCAGCTTAGAGAGGGACAGGCCCTACGAGCAGTACTTC | CASSLERDRPYEQYF
TRBD2 | 16 | TRBJ2-2 | . | TRBV19 | TGTGCCAGTAGTTTAACTAGCGGGGGATACACCGGGGAGCTGTTTTTT | CASSLTSGGYTGELFF
TRBD2 | 16 | TRBJ2-2 | once | TRBV7-9 | TGTGCCAGCAGCACCCCGGGGGGGCCCGACACCGGGGAGCTGTTTTTT | CASSTPGGPDTGELFF
. | 15 | TRBJ2-5 | . | TRBV21-1 | TGTGCCAGCAGCAAAGGAACAGGGGGCCGGGAGACCCAGTACTTC | CASSKGTGGRETQYF
TRBD1 | 14 | TRBJ1-5 | . | TRBV10-2 | TGCGCCAGCAGTGTAACAGGGGCAGGTCAGCCCCAGCATTTT | CASSVTGAGQPQHF
. | 15 | TRBJ2-7 | . | TRBV29-1 | TGCAGCGTTGAAGAGGGGGGGCATTCCTCCTACGAGCAGTACTTC | CSVEEGGHSSYEQYF
. | 16 | TRBJ1-2 | . | TRBV28 | TGTGCCAGCAGTTCCCTTACAGGGAGTCAGGGCTATGGCTACACCTTC | CASSSLTGSQGYGYTF
TRBD2 | 16 | TRBJ2-2 | . | TRBV10-2 | TGCGCCAGCAGTACCGGGACTAGCGGTAACACCGGGGAGCTGTTTTTT | CASSTGTSGNTGELFF
. | 11 | TRBJ2-3 | . | TRBV28 | TGTGCCAGCAGCCTCACAGATACGCAGTATTTT | CASSLTDTQYF
TRBD1 | 14 | TRBJ1-6 | . | TRBV4-3 | TGCGCCAGCAGCCAAACAGGGGAAAATTCACCCCTCCACTTT | CASSQTGENSPLHF
. | 14 | TRBJ2-7 | . | TRBV21-1 | TGTGCCAGCAGCAAAGCTTCCGAGTTCTACGAGCAGTACTTC | CASSKASEFYEQYF
. | 14 | TRBJ2-7 | . | TRBV4-1 | TGCGCCAGCAGCCAAGTTCCTTCGGGTTACGAGCAGTACTTC | CASSQVPSGYEQYF
TRBD1 | 17 | TRBJ2-1 | . | TRBV18 | TGTGCCAGCTCACCATTTAAGGGACAGGGGGGGATCGATGAGCAGTTCTTC | CASSPFKGQGGIDEQFF
. | 13 | TRBJ2-7 | . | TRBV9 | TGTGCCGAGGGGCAGGGGCTCTCCTACGAGCAGTACTTC | CAEGQGLSYEQYF
. | 14 | TRBJ1-5 | . | TRBV10-3 | TGTGCCATCAGTGACAGGAATAGCAATCAGCCCCAGCATTTT | CAISDRNSNQPQHF